The entry below describes one T cell receptor (beta chain). Its specificity is not known. The entry originates in a study of OX40 agonist ivuxolimab in advanced cancers. Regarding the study as a whole: More expanded clones were seen, on average, in CD8+ T cells than in CD4+.

The table came from immunoSEQ multiplex PCR; TCRdb's copy has only in-frame clones and leaves some out. The repertoire consists of 50,000 to 80,000 clones, with 85% to 95% occurring once and the leading ten covering about 0.44%. Trimming cost V 3 bases and J 4 bases, with 20 bases left between them. Germline-derived CDR1 and CDR2 are SGHRS and YFSETQ. CDR3 length: 16 amino acids. The sequencing here drew on CD4+ or CD8+ T cells sorted from blood, taken in a trial of the OX40 agonist ivuxolimab. This chain joins TRBV5-1 and TRBJ2-7; D may be TRBD1 or TRBD2 (5 bases each). This clonotype was obtained from an adult with an advanced solid tumor such as melanoma, head and neck, liver or kidney cancer. CDR3: CASSSSVGAGSYEQYF. CDR3 nucleotide sequence: TGCGCCAGCAGCTCCTCCGTTGGGGCAGGGAGTTACGAGCAGTACTTC. The whole variable domain, remainder taken from reference TRBV5-1 and TRBJ2-7, is KAGVTQTPRYLIKTRGQQVTLSCSPISGHRSVSWYQQTPGQGLQFLFEYFSETQRNKGNFPGRFSGRQFSNSRSEMNVSTLELGDSALYLCASSSSVGAGSYEQYFGPGTRLTVT.